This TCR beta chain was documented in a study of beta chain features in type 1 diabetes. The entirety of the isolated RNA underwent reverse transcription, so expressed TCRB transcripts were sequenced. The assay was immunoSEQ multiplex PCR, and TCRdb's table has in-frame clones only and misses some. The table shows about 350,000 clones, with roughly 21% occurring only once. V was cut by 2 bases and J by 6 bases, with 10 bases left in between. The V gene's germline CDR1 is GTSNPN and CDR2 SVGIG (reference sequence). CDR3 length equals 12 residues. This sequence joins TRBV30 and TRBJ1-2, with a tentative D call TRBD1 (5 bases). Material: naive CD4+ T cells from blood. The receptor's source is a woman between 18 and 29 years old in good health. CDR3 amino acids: CAWSPGGDGYTF. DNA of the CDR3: TGTGCCTGGAGTCCGGGGGGGGATGGCTACACCTTC. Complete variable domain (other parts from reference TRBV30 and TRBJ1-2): SQTIHQWPATLVQPVGSPLSLECTVEGTSNPNLYWYRQAAGRGLQLLFYSVGIGQISSEVPQNLSASRPQDRQFILSSKKLLLSDSGFYLCAWSPGGDGYTFGSGTRLTVV.